Presented here are 28 T cell receptor beta chains from one specimen sequenced in a study of blood T cell repertoires in COVID-19. Only in-frame clones appear in the TCRdb table, and some are missing; sequencing was by immunoSEQ multiplex PCR. The repertoire holds approximately 300,000 clones, about 83% seen once, with approximately 1.2% in the top ten. The sample was peripheral blood. All receptors come from a woman in her forties or fifties with acute or convalescent COVID-19.

The chain joins TRBV5-1 to TRBJ2-3, with 11 bases that match TRBD2. The CDR3 covers 15 residues. Unmatched junction bases numbered 5, after V lost 5 bases and J lost 3 bases. Germline-derived CDR1 and CDR2 are SGHRS and YFSETQ. CDR3 loop: CASSPTSGRTDTQYF. The CDR3 bases are TGCGCCAGCAGTCCTACTAGCGGGAGAACAGATACGCAGTATTTT.

The chain joins TRBV11-3 to TRBJ2-3; TRBD2 matches at 12 bases. V gave up 4 bases and J gave up 1 base; unmatched junction bases: 3. The CDR3 spans 16 residues. Germline assignment: CDR1 SGHNT and CDR2 YENEEA. CDR3 sequence (DNA): TGTGCCAGCAGCTCCAGACTAGCGGGGGGCACAGATACGCAGTATTTT. Its translation is CASSSRLAGGTDTQYF.

Worth noting for this clone: Different DNA sequences within this sample yield the same CDR3. V is TRBV29-1 and J is TRBJ1-2; D might be TRBD1 (5 bases). Trimming left V 2 bases short and J 4 bases short, with 8 bases between. Germline CDR1 is SQVTM and CDR2 is ANQGSEA. This CDR3 comprises 12 residues. The CDR3 loop is CSVETGAYGYTF. The CDR3 DNA reads TGCAGCGTTGAAACAGGCGCCTATGGCTACACCTTC.

The chain is built from TRBV2 and TRBJ2-1; a possible D gene is TRBD1 (6 bases). Trimming stripped 3 bases from V and 5 bases from J, with 11 bases between. This CDR3 region has 14 residues. Germline CDR1 SNHLY, CDR2 FYNNEI. The CDR3 region has the DNA TGTGCCAGCAGTGACAGGGGAGTGGACAATGAGCAGTTCTTC. Translating gives CASSDRGVDNEQFF.

The CDR3 loop is CASSLQGNQYEQYV. In nucleotides, the CDR3 is TGTGCCAGCAGCTTACAGGGTAACCAATACGAGCAGTACGTC. The J gene is TRBJ2-7, the V gene TRBV5-6, with a tentative D call TRBD1 (6 bases). The CDR3 length is 14 residues. Germline assignment: CDR1 SGHDT and CDR2 YYEEEE. V was pared by 2 bases and J by 4 bases, with 13 bases between.

This clone was seen at least ten times. This chain joins TRBV28 and TRBJ1-2; the D gene is possibly TRBD1 (6 bases). The length of the CDR3 is 14 residues. Germline V gene sequence: CDR1 MDHEN, CDR2 SYDVKM. Trimming took off 1 base at V and 8 bases at J, with 14 bases between the two ends. The CDR3 loop is CASSLLGQGPGYTF. Written as DNA, the CDR3 is TGTGCCAGCAGTTTATTAGGGCAGGGGCCCGGCTACACCTTC.

With regard to this clone: Additional DNA sequences in this sample encode the identical CDR3. The genes are TRBV20-1 and TRBJ2-7; D call uncertain. The CDR3 has 11 residues. The germline V and J ends were trimmed by 2 bases and 0 bases, with 2 bases remaining between them. CDR1 and CDR2 (germline): DFQATT, SNEGSKA (reference sequence). CDR3 sequence (DNA): TGCAGTGCTAGACTCTCCTACGAGCAGTACTTC. Its protein product is CSARLSYEQYF.

The chain has TRBV6-5 and TRBJ2-7, with D maybe TRBD1 (5 bases). The V and J ends lost 4 bases and 2 bases respectively, with 9 bases between them. Germline V lookup: CDR1 MNHEY, CDR2 SVGAGI. This CDR3 region has 13 residues. In nucleotides, the CDR3 is TGTGCCAGCAGTTTCGACAGAGCCTACGAGCAGTACGTC. Residues: CASSFDRAYEQYV.

The CDR3 protein is CASSPPGFSSTDTQYF. In nucleotides, the CDR3 is TGCGCCAGCAGCCCGCCGGGGTTCTCTAGCACAGATACGCAGTATTTT. The chain combines TRBV5-1 with TRBJ2-3; perhaps TRBD2 as D (5 bases). Trimming pared 4 bases from V and 0 bases from J, leaving 15 bases between. CDR3 length: 16 residues. Per the germline V gene, CDR1 is SGHRS and CDR2 is YFSETQ. The full variable domain, completed using reference TRBV5-1 and TRBJ2-3, is KAGVTQTPRYLIKTRGQQVTLSCSPISGHRSVSWYQQTPGQGLQFLFEYFSETQRNKGNFPGRFSGRQFSNSRSEMNVSTLELGDSALYLCASSPPGFSSTDTQYFGPGTRLTVL.

V usage is TRBV6-1 and J usage is TRBJ2-4; D perhaps matches TRBD2 (5 bases). Germline-derived CDR1 and CDR2 are MNHNS and SASEGT. V was clipped by 1 base and J by 7 bases, with 11 bases between them. This CDR3 has 14 amino acids. The CDR3 loop is CASSEGPPGNIQYF. The CDR3 nucleotides are TGTGCCAGCAGTGAAGGGCCCCCGGGGAACATTCAGTACTTC.

J is TRBJ2-3 and V is TRBV7-2; TRBD1 aligns across 9 bases. V dropped 5 bases and J dropped 2; count of bases not matched to a gene: 5. The CDR3 extends over 15 amino acids. The germline V gene has CDR1 SGHTA and CDR2 FQGNSA. In DNA, the CDR3 is TGTGCCAGCAGCCTGGGACAGGGCATCACAGATACGCAGTATTTT. This codes for CASSLGQGITDTQYF.

The chain joins TRBV3-1 (or the pseudogene TRBV3-2) to TRBJ1-6; D remains unclear. In germline, CDR1 is LGHDT, CDR2 YNNKEL (reference sequence). V lost 1 base to trimming and J lost 9 bases, with 4 bases between them. This CDR3 contains 12 residues. In nucleotides, the CDR3 is TGTGCCAGCAGCCAAGGGGCTTCACCCCTCCACTTT. Its translation is CASSQGASPLHF.

There are a few counts of this clone. The chain links TRBV10-1 to TRBJ1-1, with D uncertain. Trimming stripped 3 bases from V and 5 bases from J, with 10 bases between. The CDR3 totals 13 residues. Germline values: CDR1 WNHNN, CDR2 SYGVQD (reference sequence). CDR3: CASSDPTGTEAFF. In DNA, the CDR3 is TGCGCCAGCAGTGATCCGACGGGAACTGAAGCTTTCTTT.

V usage is TRBV11-2 and J usage is TRBJ1-4, with 8 nucleotides matching TRBD1. The CDR3 is made up of 16 amino acids. The V and J ends lost 5 bases and 7 bases, in that order; junction bases with no gene match: 12. The germline V gene encodes CDR1 SGHAT and CDR2 FQNNGV. CDR3 sequence reads: CASSPGQAGLGEKLFF. Written as DNA, the CDR3 is TGTGCCAGCAGCCCGGGACAGGCTGGTCTGGGTGAAAAACTGTTTTTT.

CDR3 region: CASSLAGGELFF. The CDR3 DNA is TGTGCCAGCAGCTTAGCCGGCGGGGAGCTGTTTTTT. This chain uses TRBV13 with TRBJ2-2; D is unclear. The CDR3 extends over 12 amino acids. V was shortened by 1 base and J by 7 bases, with 4 bases between the two germline ends. The V gene's germline CDR1 is PRHDT and CDR2 FYEKMQ (reference sequence).

This rearrangement joins TRBV5-6 to TRBJ2-1; D gene uncertain. V gave up 1 base and J gave up 4 bases, with 12 bases separating them. Germline V gene lookup returns CDR1 SGHDT and CDR2 YYEEEE. The CDR3 runs to 15 residues. The chain's CDR3 is CASSLFVSEYNEQFF. Here the CDR3 DNA reads TGTGCCAGCAGCTTGTTTGTCAGCGAATACAATGAGCAGTTCTTC.

V gene TRBV19 combines with J gene TRBJ1-1, with 8 bases lining up with TRBD1. Per germline, CDR1 LNHDA and CDR2 SQIVND (reference sequence). V lost 6 bases and J lost 0; bases outside the gene matches: 6. This CDR3 contains 15 residues. The CDR3 DNA is TGTGCCAGTAGACTGACAGGGGACATGAACACTGAAGCTTTCTTT. It specifies CASRLTGDMNTEAFF.

The chain recombines TRBV5-1 with TRBJ2-7; TRBD1 matches 8 bases. Germline CDR1 is SGHRS and CDR2 is YFSETQ. Trimming at V came to 4 bases and at J to 0 bases, leaving 6 bases not matched to a gene. The CDR3 contains 15 residues. The DNA for the CDR3 is TGCGCCAGCAGCCCGACGGGACAGGACTCCTACGAGCAGTACTTC. Translation: CASSPTGQDSYEQYF.

The V and J genes are TRBV7-2 and TRBJ2-5, with 9 bases matching TRBD1. The germline gives CDR1 SGHTA, CDR2 FQGNSA. CDR3 length: 15 residues. V shed 4 bases, J shed 5 bases, and the junction held 8 bases outside the gene matches. The CDR3 region is CASSWKTGGQETQYF. CDR3 DNA sequence: TGTGCCAGCAGCTGGAAGACAGGGGGGCAGGAGACCCAGTACTTC.

The rearrangement uses TRBV27 and TRBJ1-2; D is uncertain. The CDR3 totals 14 residues. V lost 6 bases, J lost 0 bases, and 11 bases lay in between. Germline V gene data show CDR1 as MNHEY and CDR2 as SMNVEV (reference sequence). Here the CDR3 reads CASSPLLANYGYTF. CDR3 nucleotide sequence: TGTGCCAGCAGCCCCCTTTTAGCTAACTATGGCTACACCTTC.

Here the CDR3 DNA reads TGTGCCAGTAGCGTGACAGGGGGTAGTCAGCCCCAGCATTTT. The encoded protein is CASSVTGGSQPQHF. V usage is TRBV19 and J usage is TRBJ1-5; 9 nucleotides align to TRBD1. This CDR3 has 14 amino acids. Trimming at V came to 6 bases and at J to 6 bases, leaving 6 bases not matched to a gene. Germline V gene sequence: CDR1 LNHDA, CDR2 SQIVND (reference sequence).

V and J are TRBV7-7 and TRBJ2-1, with 7 positions matching TRBD2. In germline, CDR1 is SSHAT, CDR2 FNYEAQ (reference sequence). This CDR3 comprises 17 residues. Trimming removed 5 bases from V and 5 bases from J; junction bases left unmatched: 15. The CDR3 coding sequence is TGTGCCAGCAGCCCCGGGGGACTTAGCGGGCCTAACAATGAGCAGTTCTTC. It yields the protein CASSPGGLSGPNNEQFF. Full variable domain (remainder filled in from reference TRBV7-7 and TRBJ2-1): GAGVSQSPRYKVTKRGQDVTLRCDPISSHATLYWYQQALGQGPEFLTYFNYEAQPDKSGLPSDRFSAERPEGSISTLTIQRTEQRDSAMYRCASSPGGLSGPNNEQFFGPGTRLTVL.

This chain links TRBV4-3 with TRBJ2-4, with 7 nucleotides matching TRBD2. V gave up 0 bases and J gave up 8 bases; unmatched junction bases: 7. This CDR3 region has 15 residues. Per the germline V gene, CDR1 is LGHNA and CDR2 is YSLEER. The CDR3 loop is CASSQDRLAADIQYF. The CDR3 DNA reads as TGCGCCAGCAGCCAAGATCGGCTAGCGGCGGACATTCAGTACTTC.

The V and J genes are TRBV11-2 and TRBJ2-5; D gene unclear. V lost 5 bases and J lost 1, with 8 bases in between. The CDR3 is 13 amino acids. The germline V gene has CDR1 SGHAT and CDR2 FQNNGV. CDR3 in amino acids: CASSQHSQETQYF. CDR3 sequence (DNA): TGTGCCAGCAGCCAGCACAGCCAAGAGACCCAGTACTTC.

The chain recombines TRBV5-4 with TRBJ2-1; D unresolved. CDR3 size: 15 residues. Looked up from germline, CDR1 is SGHNT and CDR2 is YYREEE (reference sequence). The germline V and J ends were trimmed by 3 bases and 0 bases, with 10 bases remaining between them. DNA of the CDR3: TGTGCCAGCAGCTCCGCTATGAGCTCCTACAATGAGCAGTTCTTC. Translation gives CASSSAMSSYNEQFF. Full variable domain (rest looked up from reference TRBV5-4 and TRBJ2-1): ETGVTQSPTHLIKTRGQQVTLRCSSQSGHNTVSWYQQALGQGPQFIFQYYREEENGRGNFPPRFSGLQFPNYSSELNVNALELDDSALYLCASSSAMSSYNEQFFGPGTRLTVL.

J is TRBJ2-7 and V is TRBV27; the D gene is possibly TRBD2 (5 bases). V lost 1 base, J lost 7 bases, and 14 bases lay in between. Germline assignment: CDR1 MNHEY and CDR2 SMNVEV (reference sequence). CDR3 length: 14 residues. The CDR3 protein is CASSLLGPTGEQYF. CDR3 in DNA: TGTGCCAGCAGTTTATTAGGACCAACGGGGGAGCAGTACTTC.

The sample holds many counts of this clone. This chain connects TRBV7-2 to TRBJ2-7, with 10 bases fitting TRBD1. With V trimmed by 4 bases and J by 5 bases, 8 bases remained unmatched. This CDR3 is 15 amino acids long. CDR1 is SGHTA and CDR2 is FQGNSA in the germline V gene. The CDR3: CASSSAGTGANEQYF. The CDR3 region has the DNA TGTGCCAGCAGCTCGGCCGGGACAGGGGCTAACGAGCAGTACTTC.

V and J are TRBV3-1 (or the pseudogene TRBV3-2) and TRBJ1-1; 7 bases align to TRBD1. The junction had 2 bases not matched to a gene; V was cut back by 1 base and J by 6 bases. The germline V gene has CDR1 LGHDT and CDR2 YNNKEL (reference sequence). This CDR3 has 13 amino acids. This chain's CDR3 is CASSQARGAEAFF. The CDR3, as DNA: TGTGCCAGCAGCCAAGCCAGGGGGGCTGAAGCTTTCTTT.